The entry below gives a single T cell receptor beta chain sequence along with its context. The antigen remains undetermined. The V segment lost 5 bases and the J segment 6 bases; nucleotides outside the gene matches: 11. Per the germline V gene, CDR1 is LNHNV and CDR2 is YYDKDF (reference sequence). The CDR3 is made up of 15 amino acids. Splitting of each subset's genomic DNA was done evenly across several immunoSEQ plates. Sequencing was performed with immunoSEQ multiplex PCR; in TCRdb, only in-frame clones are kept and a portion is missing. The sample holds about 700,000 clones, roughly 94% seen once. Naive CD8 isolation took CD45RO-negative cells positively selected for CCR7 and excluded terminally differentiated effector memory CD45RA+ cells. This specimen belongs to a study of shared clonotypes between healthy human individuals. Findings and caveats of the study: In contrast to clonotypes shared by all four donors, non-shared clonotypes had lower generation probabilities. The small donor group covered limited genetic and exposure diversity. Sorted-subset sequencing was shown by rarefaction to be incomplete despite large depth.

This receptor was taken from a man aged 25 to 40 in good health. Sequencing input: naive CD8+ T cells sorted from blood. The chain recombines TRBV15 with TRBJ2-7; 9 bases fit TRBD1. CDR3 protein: CATSLNKDRGVEQYF. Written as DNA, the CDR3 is TGTGCCACCAGCCTCAATAAGGACAGGGGAGTCGAGCAGTACTTC.